These 10 T cell receptor beta chains share one sample of origin, sequenced in a study of blood T cell repertoires in COVID-19. The protocol was immunoSEQ multiplex PCR, while the TCRdb copy is restricted to in-frame clones and leaves out a portion. The table has about 210,000 clones, about 82% seen once. What was sequenced was peripheral blood. The origin of the receptors is a man aged 45-60 years with COVID-19, enrolled during active disease.

The chain uses TRBV6-2 or TRBV6-3 and TRBJ1-4; 9 positions match TRBD1. Trimming at V came to 0 bases and at J to 10 bases, leaving 9 bases not matched to a gene. The CDR3 length is 16 residues. Germline CDR1 MNHEY, CDR2 SVGEGT. CDR3: CASSYSGTGRYRKLFF. The CDR3 DNA reads as TGTGCCAGCAGTTACTCCGGGACAGGGAGGTACCGAAAACTGTTTTTT.

The genes are TRBV13 and TRBJ1-3, with a weak D call TRBD1 (5 bases). Between the trimmed V and J ends, which lost 4 bases and 0 bases, there was a span of 10 bases. CDR3 size: 15 residues. Germline CDR1 reads PRHDT; CDR2 reads FYEKMQ (reference sequence). The CDR3 reads CASSWEGPSGNTIYF. CDR3 DNA sequence: TGTGCCAGCAGCTGGGAGGGGCCCTCTGGAAACACCATATATTTT. Full variable domain (missing parts from reference TRBV13 and TRBJ1-3): AAGVIQSPRHLIKEKRETATLKCYPIPRHDTVYWYQQGPGQDPQFLISFYEKMQSDKGSIPDRFSAQQFSDYHSELNMSSLELGDSALYFCASSWEGPSGNTIYFGEGSWLTVV.

This clone has just a few counts. The rearrangement uses TRBV6-4 and TRBJ2-1; 9 bases fit TRBD1. The V gene's germline CDR1 is MRHNA and CDR2 SNTAGT. This CDR3 spans 13 amino acids. Trimming removed 6 bases from V and 7 bases from J; junction bases left unmatched: 4. The CDR3 bases are TGTGCCAGCAGGGGACAGGGTTTGAATGAGCAGTTCTTC. Translated, it gives CASRGQGLNEQFF.

The chain joins TRBV7-3 to TRBJ2-1; 7 bases align to TRBD1. The CDR3 runs to 15 residues. Germline V gene sequence: CDR1 SGHTA, CDR2 FQGTGA. With 2 bases clipped from V and 3 bases from J, the junction kept 4 bases outside the gene matches. The chain's CDR3 is CASSLAGQDYNEQFF. CDR3 nucleotides: TGTGCCAGCAGCTTAGCCGGACAGGACTACAATGAGCAGTTCTTC.

This rearrangement joins TRBV5-5 to TRBJ2-2; weak D call: TRBD2 (6 bases). This CDR3 is built from 14 residues. Germline-derived CDR1 and CDR2 are SGHKS and YYEKEE (reference sequence). Trimming removed 4 bases at V and 6 bases at J, with 13 bases between. The CDR3 loop reads CASSGMGLAGELFF. Written as DNA, the CDR3 is TGTGCCAGCAGCGGGATGGGACTCGCCGGGGAGCTGTTTTTT.

This rearrangement joins TRBV11-2 to TRBJ1-3; TRBD1 is a possible D gene (6 bases). The germline V gene encodes CDR1 SGHAT and CDR2 FQNNGV. The V gene lost 3 bases and the J gene lost 0 bases, with 12 bases spanning the gap. This CDR3 comprises 16 residues. CDR3 sequence: CASSFHPDSSGNTIYF. The CDR3 DNA reads as TGTGCCAGCAGCTTTCACCCGGACAGCTCTGGAAACACCATATATTTT.

The chain links TRBV6-5 to TRBJ1-2, with 8 bases aligning to TRBD1. Germline V CDR1 and CDR2: MNHEY, SVGAGI. The CDR3 has 14 amino acids. V dropped 6 bases and J dropped 4; count of bases not matched to a gene: 7. The CDR3 sequence: CASRSRGLGYGYTF. CDR3 in DNA: TGTGCCAGCAGATCCAGGGGGCTCGGCTATGGCTACACCTTC.

This clone was seen just once. The chain carries TRBV6-2 or TRBV6-3 and TRBJ2-7, with 10 bases lining up with TRBD2. CDR1 and CDR2 from the germline V gene are MNHEY and SVGEGT. The CDR3 has 17 residues. V lost 5 bases to trimming and J lost 6 bases; unmatched junction nucleotides: 16. The CDR3 region is CASSPALAGRPSLEQYF. For the CDR3, the DNA is TGTGCCAGCAGTCCGGCACTAGCGGGGAGACCCTCCCTCGAGCAGTACTTC.

The chain carries TRBV10-1 and TRBJ1-6; 8 bases agree with TRBD1. The CDR3 totals 19 residues. With 2 bases clipped from V and 4 bases from J, the junction kept 13 bases outside the gene matches. Germline CDR1 is WNHNN and CDR2 is SYGVQD (reference sequence). The CDR3 DNA sequence: TGCGCCAGCAGTGAGGCGGGACAGGTCCCCGGGAGGTATAATTCACCCCTCCACTTT. Translation gives CASSEAGQVPGRYNSPLHF.

The genes are TRBV7-9 and TRBJ1-6; D remains ambiguous. Looked up from germline, CDR1 is SEHNR and CDR2 is FQNEAQ (reference sequence). V lost 1 base and J lost 11, with 15 bases in between. The CDR3 sequence is 15 residues long. This CDR3 is CASSLEAGGLTPLHF. The CDR3 DNA reads TGTGCCAGCAGCTTAGAAGCGGGAGGACTTACACCCCTCCACTTT. Full variable domain (rest looked up from reference TRBV7-9 and TRBJ1-6): DTGVSQNPRHKITKRGQNVTFRCDPISEHNRLYWYRQTLGQGPEFLTYFQNEAQLEKSRLLSDRFSAERPKGSFSTLEIQRTEQGDSAMYLCASSLEAGGLTPLHFGNGTRLTVT.